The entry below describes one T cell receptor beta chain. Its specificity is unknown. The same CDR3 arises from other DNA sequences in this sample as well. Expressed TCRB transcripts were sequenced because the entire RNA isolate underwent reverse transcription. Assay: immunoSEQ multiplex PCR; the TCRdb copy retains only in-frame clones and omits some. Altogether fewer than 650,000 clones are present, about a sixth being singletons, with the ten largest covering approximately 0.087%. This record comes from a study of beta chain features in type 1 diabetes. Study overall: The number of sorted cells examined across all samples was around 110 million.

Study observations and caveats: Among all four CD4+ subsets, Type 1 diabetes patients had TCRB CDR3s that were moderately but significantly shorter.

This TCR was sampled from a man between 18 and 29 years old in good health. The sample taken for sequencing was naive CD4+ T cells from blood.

The CDR3: CASSPPGYSNQPQHF. Written as DNA, the CDR3 is TGTGCCAGCTCACCACCGGGGTATAGCAATCAGCCCCAGCATTTT. The chain couples TRBV18 to TRBJ1-5; no firm D call. The CDR3 sequence is 15 residues long. Trimming pared 0 bases from V and 0 bases from J, leaving 6 bases between. Germline CDR1 KGHSH, CDR2 LQKENI.